Presented here are 29 T cell receptor beta chains from one specimen sequenced in a study of OX40 agonist ivuxolimab in advanced cancers. Profiled with immunoSEQ multiplex PCR; TCRdb holds only in-frame clones, not every one. The sample holds 70,000 to 75,000 clones; roughly four fifths are singletons and the top ten take 4% to 6%. The specimen was CD4+ or CD8+ T cells sorted from blood, collected in a trial of the OX40 agonist ivuxolimab. These receptors were taken from an adult with an advanced solid tumor such as melanoma, head and neck, liver or kidney cancer.

The chain employs TRBV11-2 and TRBJ2-5, with D tentatively TRBD1 (6 bases). From germline, CDR1 is SGHAT and CDR2 FQNNGV. The CDR3 is made up of 16 amino acids. V gave up 5 bases and J gave up 1 base, with 17 bases separating them. CDR3 nucleotide sequence: TGTGCCAGCAGCCTCTCCAGGGGAAGTGGCCAAGAGACCCAGTACTTC. It encodes CASSLSRGSGQETQYF.

About this clone itself: The junction shows a germline mismatch at one end, possibly a read error. This sample also contains other DNA sequences that code for the same CDR3. The CDR3 loop reads CASSLGLASGELFF. The CDR3 DNA reads as TGTGCTAGCAGCTTGGGACTAGCGTCCGGGGAGCTGTTTTTT. This rearrangement joins TRBV7-9 to TRBJ2-2; TRBD2 matches at 10 bases. From germline, CDR1 is SEHNR and CDR2 FQNEAQ (reference sequence). This CDR3 has 14 amino acids.

The V and J genes are TRBV28 and TRBJ2-2; TRBD2 aligns across 10 bases. Germline CDR1 MDHEN, CDR2 SYDVKM. The CDR3 is 20 residues long. V lost 6 bases, J lost 1 base, and 17 bases stayed unmatched. CDR3 in DNA: TGTGCCAGCAGGGGCGAGCGGGGGGGCCACGGGGTAAGGAACACCGGGGAGCTGTTTTTT. Protein: CASRGERGGHGVRNTGELFF.

This chain uses TRBV5-8 with TRBJ2-3; tentatively, D is TRBD2 (6 bases). This CDR3 contains 15 residues. In germline, CDR1 is SGHTS, CDR2 YDEGEE. V lost 3 bases and J lost 6, with 17 bases in between. The DNA of the CDR3 is TGTGCCAGCAGCTCCCGGGACTCCGATTCGGATACGCAGTATTTT. Residues: CASSSRDSDSDTQYF.

The chain's CDR3 is CASSKKPAGGGDTIYF. For the CDR3, the DNA is TGTGCCAGCAGTAAAAAACCCGCGGGGGGCGGTGACACCATATATTTT. The chain employs TRBV7-8 and TRBJ1-3, with D possibly being TRBD1 (6 bases). V was clipped by 6 bases and J by 8 bases, with 23 bases between them. The CDR3 runs to 16 residues. Germline CDR1 SGHVS, CDR2 FQNEAQ.

As DNA, the CDR3 is TGTGCCAGCAGCTTAGGGGCAGGGAACTACGAGCAGTACTTC. Amino acid sequence: CASSLGAGNYEQYF. This chain connects TRBV7-2 to TRBJ2-7; tentative D call: TRBD1 (5 bases). Germline V CDR1 and CDR2: SGHTA, FQGNSA. CDR3 length equals 14 residues. Trimming removed 1 base from V and 3 bases from J, with 10 bases in between. Looking up the rest from reference TRBV7-2 and TRBJ2-7 gives the full variable domain: GAGVSQSPSNKVTEKGKDVELRCDPISGHTALYWYRQSLGQGLEFLIYFQGNSAPDKSGLPSDRFSAERTGGSVSTLTIQRTQQEDSAVYLCASSLGAGNYEQYFGPGTRLTVT.

This clone has a handful of counts. V and J are TRBV7-2 and TRBJ1-5; no clear D gene. The germline gives CDR1 SGHTA, CDR2 FQGNSA. This CDR3 spans 19 amino acids. The V end was cut by 1 base, the J end by 7 bases, with 26 bases between. The CDR3 loop reads CASSLVGTALLRTEQPQHF. CDR3 in DNA: TGTGCCAGCAGCTTAGTGGGTACAGCGCTCCTCAGGACGGAACAGCCCCAGCATTTT.

In this sample, this clone turned up once. The chain carries TRBV29-1 and TRBJ1-4, with TRBD1 identical over 7 bases. Germline-derived CDR1 and CDR2 are SQVTM and ANQGSEA. The CDR3 loop spans 13 amino acids. V trimming: 6 bases; J trimming: 2 bases; junction bases outside the gene matches: 3. The CDR3 reads CSVQGQTNEKLFF. The CDR3 region has the DNA TGCAGCGTCCAGGGACAGACTAATGAAAAACTGTTTTTT.

This clone is a singleton in its sample. V and J are TRBV28 and TRBJ1-4, with 8 bases fitting TRBD1. The CDR3 is made up of 15 amino acids. Unmatched junction bases numbered 8, after V lost 6 bases and J lost 5 bases. The germline gives CDR1 MDHEN, CDR2 SYDVKM. CDR3 in amino acids: CASRTSGGRNEKLFF. The CDR3 DNA is TGTGCCAGCAGGACCTCAGGGGGCAGGAATGAAAAACTGTTTTTT.

This clone was seen just once. The CDR3 DNA sequence: TGTGCCAGTATAAACCTTCGGGGGGTCGGAAGCAATCAGCCCCAGCATTTT. The encoded protein is CASINLRGVGSNQPQHF. The gene calls are TRBV19 and TRBJ1-5; weak D call: TRBD1 (5 bases). The CDR3 length is 17 residues. The ends were cut back, 7 bases at V and 1 base at J, with 20 bases in the middle. Per the germline V gene, CDR1 is LNHDA and CDR2 is SQIVND (reference sequence).

The rearrangement joins TRBV28 to TRBJ1-1; D unresolved. CDR1 and CDR2 (germline): MDHEN, SYDVKM. Trimming took off 1 base at V and 4 bases at J, with 7 bases between the two ends. This CDR3 is built from 13 residues. The chain's CDR3 is CASSLLSRTEAFF. The CDR3 region has the DNA TGTGCCAGCAGTTTATTGAGTCGCACTGAAGCTTTCTTT.

The chain links TRBV9 to TRBJ1-3; D might be TRBD1 (6 bases). The germline V gene encodes CDR1 SGDLS and CDR2 YYNGEE. CDR3 length: 16 residues. V was clipped by 2 bases and J by 1 base, with 13 bases between them. The CDR3: CASSVRPGTSGNTIYF. The CDR3 DNA is TGTGCCAGCAGCGTCCGCCCCGGGACATCTGGAAACACCATATATTTT. Drawing the rest from reference TRBV9 and TRBJ1-3, the complete variable domain is DSGVTQTPKHLITATGQRVTLRCSPRSGDLSVYWYQQSLDQGLQFLIQYYNGEERAKGNILERFSAQQFPDLHSELNLSSLELGDSALYFCASSVRPGTSGNTIYFGEGSWLTVV.

The chain links TRBV7-2 to TRBJ2-1; no clear D. Germline V gene sequence: CDR1 SGHTA, CDR2 FQGNSA. V lost 1 base and J 10 bases, leaving 14 bases between the germline ends. This CDR3 has 14 residues. The CDR3 reads CASSLEIQVGEQFF. Written as DNA, the CDR3 is TGTGCCAGCAGCTTAGAGATTCAAGTTGGGGAGCAGTTCTTC.

V gene TRBV19 combines with J gene TRBJ2-7; no definite D call. The V gene lost 6 bases and the J gene lost 3 bases, with 12 bases spanning the gap. The CDR3 consists of 13 residues. Germline V gene lookup returns CDR1 LNHDA and CDR2 SQIVND (reference sequence). Here the CDR3 DNA reads TGTGCCAGTAGCCGCCGGGTCAACTACGAGCAGTACTTC. Translating gives CASSRRVNYEQYF. The full variable domain, completed using reference TRBV19 and TRBJ2-7, is DGGITQSPKYLFRKEGQNVTLSCEQNLNHDAMYWYRQDPGQGLRLIYYSQIVNDFQKGDIAEGYSVSREKKESFPLTVTSAQKNPTAFYLCASSRRVNYEQYFGPGTRLTVT.

The CDR3 is CASSQSDGQGTEKLFF. Written as DNA, the CDR3 is TGTGCCAGCAGCCAATCTGACGGACAGGGGACAGAAAAACTGTTTTTT. The chain links TRBV4-2 to TRBJ1-4; 9 positions match TRBD1. CDR3 length: 16 amino acids. The germline V gene has CDR1 LGHNA and CDR2 YNFKEQ. V trimming: 2 bases; J trimming: 8 bases; junction bases outside the gene matches: 9.

The chain is built from TRBV10-3 and TRBJ1-6, with D unclear. The CDR3 length is 14 residues. Germline V gene lookup returns CDR1 ENHRY and CDR2 SYGVKD. V was shortened by 6 bases and J by 5 bases, with 11 bases between the two germline ends. As DNA, the CDR3 is TGTGCCATCAGAGGGCTAGCAGATAATTCACCCCTCCACTTT. Translation gives CAIRGLADNSPLHF.

The rearrangement uses TRBV6-6 and TRBJ1-5; 8 bases agree with TRBD1. The CDR3 is made up of 16 amino acids. CDR1 and CDR2 from the germline V gene are MNHNY and SVGAGI (reference sequence). Trimming cost V 2 bases and J 0 bases; bases outside gene matches: 3. CDR3 in amino acids: CASSYGTGYSNQPQHF. The CDR3 nucleotides are TGTGCCAGCAGTTACGGGACAGGTTATAGCAATCAGCCCCAGCATTTT.

V usage is TRBV18 and J usage is TRBJ1-1; 8 nucleotides line up with TRBD1. V was clipped by 4 bases and J by 4 bases; unmatched bases: 8. The CDR3 totals 15 residues. CDR1 is KGHSH and CDR2 is LQKENI in the germline V gene. This chain's CDR3 is CASSLNRGFRTEAFF. The CDR3, as DNA: TGTGCCAGCTCACTAAACAGGGGGTTTCGCACTGAAGCTTTCTTT.

The chain recombines TRBV2 with TRBJ2-1, with 8 bases matching TRBD1. Germline CDR1 SNHLY, CDR2 FYNNEI. Trimming took 6 bases from V and 3 from J; bases not matched to a gene: 4. CDR3 length equals 14 residues. CDR3 bases: TGTGCCAGCAGGGAGACAGGGGACTACAATGAGCAGTTCTTC. It specifies CASRETGDYNEQFF.

The V and J genes are TRBV19 and TRBJ1-5; the D is unclear. CDR3 length equals 14 residues. The V end was cut by 4 bases, the J end by 0 bases, with 7 bases between. Germline-derived CDR1 and CDR2 are LNHDA and SQIVND (reference sequence). CDR3 sequence (DNA): TGTGCCAGTAGTACGCGGAATAGCAATCAGCCCCAGCATTTT. The encoded protein is CASSTRNSNQPQHF.

V gene TRBV18 combines with J gene TRBJ2-5; D remains ambiguous. This CDR3 contains 13 residues. Germline-derived CDR1 and CDR2 are KGHSH and LQKENI. V lost 4 bases to trimming and J lost 5 bases, with 11 bases between them. This chain's CDR3 is CASSLSEAETQYF. The CDR3 bases are TGTGCCAGCTCACTCAGCGAGGCGGAGACCCAGTACTTC.

This clone was recorded a few times. The chain links TRBV11-2 to TRBJ2-7; 10 bases agree with TRBD1. This CDR3 contains 12 residues. V shed 8 bases, J shed 2 bases, and the junction held 0 bases outside the gene matches. Germline CDR1 SGHAT, CDR2 FQNNGV. CDR3 in amino acids: CASGQGAYEQYF. The DNA for the CDR3 is TGTGCCAGCGGACAGGGGGCCTACGAGCAGTACTTC.

This clone has just a few counts. The chain carries TRBV20-1 and TRBJ1-1; D possibly corresponds to TRBD1 (5 bases). Germline V gene sequence: CDR1 DFQATT, CDR2 SNEGSKA (reference sequence). Trimming took 0 bases from V and 10 from J, leaving 9 bases between them. This CDR3 is built from 11 residues. The CDR3 spells CSARDGGRAFF. The CDR3 DNA follows: TGCAGTGCTAGAGATGGGGGGAGAGCTTTCTTT.

The gene calls are TRBV5-1 and TRBJ2-3; weak D call: TRBD2 (5 bases). Germline V gene data show CDR1 as SGHRS and CDR2 as YFSETQ. Deletions cut 2 bases from V and 2 bases from J, with 12 bases between. This CDR3 spans 15 amino acids. CDR3 nucleotide sequence: TGCGCCAGCAGCTTCAGAAGCGGCTACACAGATACGCAGTATTTT. The encoded protein is CASSFRSGYTDTQYF.

Comments on this clone: Distinct nucleotide sequences in the sample also encode this CDR3. This chain joins TRBV7-2 and TRBJ2-7; D is uncertain. The CDR3 totals 13 residues. V lost 1 base to trimming and J lost 4 bases, with 8 bases between them. Germline V gene sequence: CDR1 SGHTA, CDR2 FQGNSA. The CDR3 region has the DNA TGTGCCAGCAGCTTAGAGGCCGAATACGAGCAGTACTTC. Translating gives CASSLEAEYEQYF.

The chain combines TRBV14 with TRBJ2-1; D unresolved. This CDR3 region has 12 residues. V lost 7 bases and J lost 1, with 5 bases in between. Germline V gene data show CDR1 as SGHDN and CDR2 as FVKESK. In nucleotides, the CDR3 is TGTGCCAGCAAAGGGTCCTACAATGAGCAGTTCTTC. This sequence encodes CASKGSYNEQFF.

This chain links TRBV28 with TRBJ1-4; D gene unclear. The CDR3 covers 15 residues. V lost 5 bases and J lost 3, with 13 bases in between. Germline assignment: CDR1 MDHEN and CDR2 SYDVKM. CDR3 nucleotide sequence: TGTGCCAGCAGTCCCAACCATGGGGCTAATGAAAAACTGTTTTTT. Translation: CASSPNHGANEKLFF.

The chain is built from TRBV6-6 and TRBJ2-5; TRBD1 matches 9 bases. The J call may be wrong; the DNA end is better matched by TRBJ2-7. The CDR3 is 14 residues long. The germline gives CDR1 MNHNY, CDR2 SVGAGI (reference sequence). The CDR3 region is CASSWTGEVYEQYF. The DNA of the CDR3 is TGTGCCAGCAGTTGGACAGGGGAGGTCTACGAGCAGTACTTC.

The chain has TRBV5-1 and TRBJ1-1, with D possibly TRBD1 on 5 matching bases. The V end was cut by 4 bases, the J end by 1 base, with 11 bases between. The CDR3 runs to 14 residues. Germline values: CDR1 SGHRS, CDR2 YFSETQ. The CDR3 reads CASSTGTGNTEAFF. The CDR3 DNA reads as TGCGCCAGCAGCACGGGGACGGGGAACACTGAAGCTTTCTTT.